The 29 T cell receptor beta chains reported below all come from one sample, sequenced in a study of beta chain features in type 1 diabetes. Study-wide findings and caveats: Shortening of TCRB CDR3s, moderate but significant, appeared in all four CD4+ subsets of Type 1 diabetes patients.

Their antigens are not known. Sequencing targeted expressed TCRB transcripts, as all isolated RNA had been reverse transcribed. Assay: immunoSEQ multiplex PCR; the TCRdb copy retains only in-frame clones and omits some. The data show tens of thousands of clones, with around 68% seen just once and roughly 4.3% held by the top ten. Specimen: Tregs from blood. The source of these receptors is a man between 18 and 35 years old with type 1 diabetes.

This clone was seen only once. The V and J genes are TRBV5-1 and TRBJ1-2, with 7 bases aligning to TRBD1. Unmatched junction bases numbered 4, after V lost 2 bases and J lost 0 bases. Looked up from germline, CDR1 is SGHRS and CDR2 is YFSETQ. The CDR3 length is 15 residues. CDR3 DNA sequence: TGCGCCAGCAGCTTCGGGACAGTCTCTAACTATGGCTACACCTTC. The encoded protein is CASSFGTVSNYGYTF.

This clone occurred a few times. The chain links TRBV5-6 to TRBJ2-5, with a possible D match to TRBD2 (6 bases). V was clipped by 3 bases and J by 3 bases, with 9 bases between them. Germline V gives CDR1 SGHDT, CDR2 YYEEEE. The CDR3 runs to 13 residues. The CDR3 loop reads CASSWGVKETQYF. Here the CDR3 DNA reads TGTGCCAGCAGCTGGGGGGTAAAAGAGACCCAGTACTTC. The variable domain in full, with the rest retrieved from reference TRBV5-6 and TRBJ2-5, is DAGVTQSPTHLIKTRGQQVTLRCSPKSGHDTVSWYQQALGQGPQFIFQYYEEEERQRGNFPDRFSGHQFPNYSSELNVNALLLGDSALYLCASSWGVKETQYFGPGTRLLVL.

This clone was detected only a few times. Here the CDR3 reads CASSFAGEQYF. Here the CDR3 DNA reads TGCGCCAGCAGCTTTGCGGGCGAGCAGTACTTC. The gene calls are TRBV5-1 and TRBJ2-7; possible D gene TRBD2, 5 bases. Per the germline V gene, CDR1 is SGHRS and CDR2 is YFSETQ. Trimming left V 2 bases short and J 6 bases short, with 6 bases between. This CDR3 has 11 amino acids. Full variable domain (remainder filled in from reference TRBV5-1 and TRBJ2-7): KAGVTQTPRYLIKTRGQQVTLSCSPISGHRSVSWYQQTPGQGLQFLFEYFSETQRNKGNFPGRFSGRQFSNSRSEMNVSTLELGDSALYLCASSFAGEQYFGPGTRLTVT.

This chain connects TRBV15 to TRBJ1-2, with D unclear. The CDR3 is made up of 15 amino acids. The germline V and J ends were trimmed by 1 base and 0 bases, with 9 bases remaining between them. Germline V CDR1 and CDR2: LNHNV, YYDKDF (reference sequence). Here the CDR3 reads CATSRAKNANYGYTF. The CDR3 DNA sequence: TGTGCCACCAGCAGAGCCAAAAATGCTAACTATGGCTACACCTTC.

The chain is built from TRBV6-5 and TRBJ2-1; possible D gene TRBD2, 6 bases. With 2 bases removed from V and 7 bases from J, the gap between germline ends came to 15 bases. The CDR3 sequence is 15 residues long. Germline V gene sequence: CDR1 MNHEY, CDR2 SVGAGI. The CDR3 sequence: CASSYTPGAWNEQFF. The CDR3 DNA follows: TGTGCCAGCAGTTACACTCCGGGAGCCTGGAATGAGCAGTTCTTC.

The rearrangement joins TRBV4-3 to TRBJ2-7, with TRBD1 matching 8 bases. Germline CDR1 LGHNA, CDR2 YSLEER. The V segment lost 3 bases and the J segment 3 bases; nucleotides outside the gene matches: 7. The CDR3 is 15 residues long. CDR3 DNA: TGCGCCAGCAGCCAGGAGGACAGGGAAGGCTACGAGCAGTACTTC. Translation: CASSQEDREGYEQYF.

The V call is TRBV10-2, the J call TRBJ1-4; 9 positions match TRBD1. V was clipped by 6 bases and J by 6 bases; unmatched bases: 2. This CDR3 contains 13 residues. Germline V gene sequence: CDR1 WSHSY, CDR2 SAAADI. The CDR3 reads CASRQGADEKLFF. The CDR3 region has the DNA TGCGCCAGCAGACAGGGGGCAGATGAAAAACTGTTTTTT.

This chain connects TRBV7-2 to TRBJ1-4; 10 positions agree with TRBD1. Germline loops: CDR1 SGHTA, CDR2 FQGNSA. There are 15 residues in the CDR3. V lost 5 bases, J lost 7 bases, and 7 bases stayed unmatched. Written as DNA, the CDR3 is TGTGCCAGCAGCCCGAGACAGGGGGCGGGTGAAAAACTGTTTTTT. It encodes CASSPRQGAGEKLFF.

The CDR3 is CASSFSNRKQDTF. CDR3 coding DNA: TGTGCCAGCAGTTTCTCTAACAGGAAGCAAGACACCTTC. This chain connects TRBV28 to TRBJ1-2, with D possibly being TRBD1 (5 bases). The ends were cut back, 3 bases at V and 12 bases at J, with 17 bases in the middle. There are 13 residues in the CDR3. Per germline, CDR1 MDHEN and CDR2 SYDVKM.

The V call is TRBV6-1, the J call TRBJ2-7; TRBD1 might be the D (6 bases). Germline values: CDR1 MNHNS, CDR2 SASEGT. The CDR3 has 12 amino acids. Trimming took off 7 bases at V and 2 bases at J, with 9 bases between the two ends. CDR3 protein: CASTTGTYEQYF. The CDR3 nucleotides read TGTGCCAGCACAACAGGGACCTACGAGCAGTACTTC.

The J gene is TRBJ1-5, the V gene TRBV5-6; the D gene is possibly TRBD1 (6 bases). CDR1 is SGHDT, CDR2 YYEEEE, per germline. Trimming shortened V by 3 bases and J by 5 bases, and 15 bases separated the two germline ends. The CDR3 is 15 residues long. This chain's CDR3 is CASSSQGIVDQPQHF. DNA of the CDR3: TGTGCCAGCAGCTCACAGGGAATTGTCGATCAGCCCCAGCATTTT.

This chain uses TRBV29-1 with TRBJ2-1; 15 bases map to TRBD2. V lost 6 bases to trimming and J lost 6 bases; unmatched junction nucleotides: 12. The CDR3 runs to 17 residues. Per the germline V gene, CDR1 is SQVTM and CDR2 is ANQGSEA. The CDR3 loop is CSVVGTSGGSPPNEQFF. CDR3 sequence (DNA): TGCAGCGTGGTCGGGACTAGCGGGGGGTCCCCTCCCAATGAGCAGTTCTTC.

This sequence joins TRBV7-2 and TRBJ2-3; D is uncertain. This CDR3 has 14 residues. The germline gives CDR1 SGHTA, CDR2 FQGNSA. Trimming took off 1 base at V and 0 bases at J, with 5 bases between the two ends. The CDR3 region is CASSLGQSTDTQYF. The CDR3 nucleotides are TGTGCCAGCAGCTTAGGCCAGAGCACAGATACGCAGTATTTT.

The CDR3 DNA is TGTGCCAGCAGCTTAGTAGGTGGGACTCCAACCGGGGAGCTGTTTTTT. Translating it yields CASSLVGGTPTGELFF. The rearrangement links TRBV7-2 to TRBJ2-2, with D maybe TRBD2 (6 bases). CDR1 is SGHTA, CDR2 FQGNSA, per germline. The CDR3 is made up of 16 amino acids. V lost 1 base and J 5 bases, leaving 14 bases between the germline ends.

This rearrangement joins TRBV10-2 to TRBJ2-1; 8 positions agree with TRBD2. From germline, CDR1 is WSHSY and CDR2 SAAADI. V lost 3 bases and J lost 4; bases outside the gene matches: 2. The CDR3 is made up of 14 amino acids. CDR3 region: CASSDTSGYNEQFF. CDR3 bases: TGCGCCAGCAGTGATACTAGCGGTTACAATGAGCAGTTCTTC.

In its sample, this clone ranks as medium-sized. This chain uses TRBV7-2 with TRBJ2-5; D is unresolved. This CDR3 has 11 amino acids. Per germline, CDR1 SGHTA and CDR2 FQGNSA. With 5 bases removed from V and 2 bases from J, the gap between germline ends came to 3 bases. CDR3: CASSLQETQYF. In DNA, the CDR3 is TGTGCCAGCAGCCTACAAGAGACCCAGTACTTC.

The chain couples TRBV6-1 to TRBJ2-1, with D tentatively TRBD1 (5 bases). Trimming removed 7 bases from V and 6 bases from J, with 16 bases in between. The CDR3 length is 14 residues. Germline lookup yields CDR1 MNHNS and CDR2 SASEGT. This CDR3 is CASTIGRAFNEQFF. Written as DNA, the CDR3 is TGTGCCAGCACAATCGGCAGGGCATTCAATGAGCAGTTCTTC.

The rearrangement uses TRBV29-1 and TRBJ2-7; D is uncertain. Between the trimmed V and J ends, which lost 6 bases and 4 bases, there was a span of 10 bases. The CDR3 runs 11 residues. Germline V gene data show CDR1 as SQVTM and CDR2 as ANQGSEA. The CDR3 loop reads CSVSTGYEQYF. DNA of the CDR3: TGCAGCGTATCGACTGGTTACGAGCAGTACTTC.

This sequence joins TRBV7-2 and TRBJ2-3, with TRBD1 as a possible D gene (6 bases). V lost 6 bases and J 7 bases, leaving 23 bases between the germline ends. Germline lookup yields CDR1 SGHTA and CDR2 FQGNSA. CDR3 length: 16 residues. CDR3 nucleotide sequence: TGTGCCAGCAGACCAGGGGAGTACGGCAAATCGAATACGCAGTATTTT. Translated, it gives CASRPGEYGKSNTQYF.

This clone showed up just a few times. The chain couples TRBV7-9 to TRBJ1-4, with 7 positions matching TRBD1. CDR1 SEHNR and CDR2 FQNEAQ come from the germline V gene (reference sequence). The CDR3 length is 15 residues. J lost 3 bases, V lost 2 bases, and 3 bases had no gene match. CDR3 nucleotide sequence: TGTGCCAGCAGCTTAAACACAGGGGCTAATGAAAAACTGTTTTTT. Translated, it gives CASSLNTGANEKLFF.

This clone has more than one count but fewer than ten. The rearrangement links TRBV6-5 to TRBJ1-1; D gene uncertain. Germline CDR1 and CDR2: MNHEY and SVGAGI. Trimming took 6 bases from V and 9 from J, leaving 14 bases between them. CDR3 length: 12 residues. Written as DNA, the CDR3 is TGTGCCAGCAGCCCCTTTCGCGGGCAAGCTTTCTTT. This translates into CASSPFRGQAFF.

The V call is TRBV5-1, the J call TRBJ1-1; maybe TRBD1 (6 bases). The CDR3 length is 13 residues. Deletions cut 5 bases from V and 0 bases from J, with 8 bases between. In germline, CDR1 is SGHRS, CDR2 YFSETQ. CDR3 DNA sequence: TGCGCCAGCAGTCAGGGGATGAACACTGAAGCTTTCTTT. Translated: CASSQGMNTEAFF.

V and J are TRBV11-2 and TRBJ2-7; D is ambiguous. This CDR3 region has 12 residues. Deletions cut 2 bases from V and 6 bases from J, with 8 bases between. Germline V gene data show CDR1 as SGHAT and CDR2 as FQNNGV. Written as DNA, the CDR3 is TGTGCCAGCAGCTTAATGTCTCTCGAGCAGTACTTC. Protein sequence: CASSLMSLEQYF.

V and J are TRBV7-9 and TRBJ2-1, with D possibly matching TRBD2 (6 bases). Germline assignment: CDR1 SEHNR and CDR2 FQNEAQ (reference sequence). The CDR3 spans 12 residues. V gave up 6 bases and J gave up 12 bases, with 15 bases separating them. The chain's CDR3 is CASSRDSRGQFF. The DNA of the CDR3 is TGTGCCAGCAGTAGGGACTCTCGTGGGCAGTTCTTC.

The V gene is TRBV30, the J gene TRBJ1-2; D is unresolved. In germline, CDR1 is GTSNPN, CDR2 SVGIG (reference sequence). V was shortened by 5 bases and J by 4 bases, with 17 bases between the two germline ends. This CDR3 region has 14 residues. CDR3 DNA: TGTGCCTGGGGCCCGGACTCAGAGGGCTATGGCTACACCTTC. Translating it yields CAWGPDSEGYGYTF. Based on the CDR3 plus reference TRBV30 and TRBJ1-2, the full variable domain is SQTIHQWPATLVQPVGSPLSLECTVEGTSNPNLYWYRQAAGRGLQLLFYSVGIGQISSEVPQNLSASRPQDRQFILSSKKLLLSDSGFYLCAWGPDSEGYGYTFGSGTRLTVV.

The CDR3 protein is CASSRQADTEAFF. The CDR3, as DNA: TGCGCCAGCAGCCGACAGGCGGACACTGAAGCTTTCTTT. The J gene is TRBJ1-1, the V gene TRBV4-3; D is possibly TRBD1 (6 bases). With 4 bases removed from V and 3 bases from J, the gap between germline ends came to 9 bases. The CDR3 is 13 amino acids. Germline V gives CDR1 LGHNA, CDR2 YSLEER.

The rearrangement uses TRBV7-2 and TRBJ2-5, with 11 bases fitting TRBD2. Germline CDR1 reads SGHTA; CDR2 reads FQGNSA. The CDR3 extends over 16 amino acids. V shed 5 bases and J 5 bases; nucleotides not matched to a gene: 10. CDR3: CASSKRLAGIGETQYF. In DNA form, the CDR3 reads TGTGCCAGCAGCAAAAGACTAGCGGGGATTGGGGAGACCCAGTACTTC.

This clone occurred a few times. In DNA, the CDR3 is TGCAGCGTTGAAGATCGGGCTAGCGGTTTCTTCTACGAGCAGTACTTC. It codes for CSVEDRASGFFYEQYF. The rearrangement uses TRBV29-1 and TRBJ2-7, with 7 bases identical to TRBD2. The CDR3 loop spans 16 amino acids. Germline CDR1 and CDR2: SQVTM and ANQGSEA. Losses at the gene ends were 0 bases for V and 3 bases for J; bases not matched to a gene: 11.

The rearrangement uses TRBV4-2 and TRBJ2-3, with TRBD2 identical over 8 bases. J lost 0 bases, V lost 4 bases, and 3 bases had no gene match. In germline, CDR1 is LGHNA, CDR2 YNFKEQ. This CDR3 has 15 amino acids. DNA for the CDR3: TGTGCCAGCAGCCTTCAGCGGGAGAGCACAGATACGCAGTATTTT. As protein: CASSLQRESTDTQYF.